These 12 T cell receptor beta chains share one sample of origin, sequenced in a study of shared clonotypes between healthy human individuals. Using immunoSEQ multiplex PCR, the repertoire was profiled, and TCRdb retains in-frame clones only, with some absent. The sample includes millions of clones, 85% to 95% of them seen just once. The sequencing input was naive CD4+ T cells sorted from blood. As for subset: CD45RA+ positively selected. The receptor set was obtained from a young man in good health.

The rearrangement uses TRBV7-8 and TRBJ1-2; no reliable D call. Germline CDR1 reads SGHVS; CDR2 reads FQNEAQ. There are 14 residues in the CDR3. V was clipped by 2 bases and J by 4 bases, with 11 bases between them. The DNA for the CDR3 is TGTGCCAGCAGCTTACGCCGGGGTTTCTATGGCTACACCTTC. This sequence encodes CASSLRRGFYGYTF.

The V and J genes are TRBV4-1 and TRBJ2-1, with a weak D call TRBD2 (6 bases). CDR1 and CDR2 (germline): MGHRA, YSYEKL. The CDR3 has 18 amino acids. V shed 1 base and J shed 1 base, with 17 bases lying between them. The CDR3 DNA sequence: TGCGCCAGCAGCCAAGGGAGGGCACGGAGCGGATCCTACAATGAGCAGTTCTTC. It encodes CASSQGRARSGSYNEQFF.

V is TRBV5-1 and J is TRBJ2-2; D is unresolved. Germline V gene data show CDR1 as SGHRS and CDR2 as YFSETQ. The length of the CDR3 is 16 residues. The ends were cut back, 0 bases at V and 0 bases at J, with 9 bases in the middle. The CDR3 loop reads CASSLVVPPNTGELFF. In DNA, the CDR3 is TGCGCCAGCAGCTTGGTGGTGCCGCCGAACACCGGGGAGCTGTTTTTT.

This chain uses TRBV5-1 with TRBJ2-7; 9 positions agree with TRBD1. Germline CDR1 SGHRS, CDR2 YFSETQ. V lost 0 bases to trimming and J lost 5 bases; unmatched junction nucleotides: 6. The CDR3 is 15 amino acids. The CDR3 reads CASSLGGQGLDEQYF. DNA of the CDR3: TGCGCCAGCAGCTTGGGGGGACAGGGTCTTGACGAGCAGTACTTC.

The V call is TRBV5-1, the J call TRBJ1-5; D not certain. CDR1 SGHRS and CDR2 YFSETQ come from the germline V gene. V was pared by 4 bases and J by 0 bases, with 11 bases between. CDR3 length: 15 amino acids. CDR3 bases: TGCGCCAGCAGCCCCTGGACGAATAGCAATCAGCCCCAGCATTTT. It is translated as CASSPWTNSNQPQHF.

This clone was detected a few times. In nucleotides, the CDR3 is TGTGCCAGCAGCTTAGAAACCACAGATACGCAGTATTTT. This translates into CASSLETTDTQYF. This chain links TRBV11-1 with TRBJ2-3; D call uncertain. Trimming pared 1 base from V and 2 bases from J, leaving 4 bases between. Germline-derived CDR1 and CDR2 are SGHAT and FQDESV (reference sequence). The CDR3 consists of 13 residues.

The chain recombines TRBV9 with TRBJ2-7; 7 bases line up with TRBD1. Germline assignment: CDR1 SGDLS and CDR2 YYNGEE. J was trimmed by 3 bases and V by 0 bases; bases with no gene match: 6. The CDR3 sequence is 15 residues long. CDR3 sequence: CASSVGTGALYEQYF. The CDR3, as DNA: TGTGCCAGCAGCGTAGGCACAGGGGCCCTCTACGAGCAGTACTTC. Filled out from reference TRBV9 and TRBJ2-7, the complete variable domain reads DSGVTQTPKHLITATGQRVTLRCSPRSGDLSVYWYQQSLDQGLQFLIQYYNGEERAKGNILERFSAQQFPDLHSELNLSSLELGDSALYFCASSVGTGALYEQYFGPGTRLTVT.

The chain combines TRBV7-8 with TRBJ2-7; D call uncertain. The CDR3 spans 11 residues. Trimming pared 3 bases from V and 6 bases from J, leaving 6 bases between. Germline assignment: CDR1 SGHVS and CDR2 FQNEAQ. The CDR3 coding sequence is TGTGCCAGCAGCTTTTCTCCCGAGCAGTACTTC. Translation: CASSFSPEQYF.

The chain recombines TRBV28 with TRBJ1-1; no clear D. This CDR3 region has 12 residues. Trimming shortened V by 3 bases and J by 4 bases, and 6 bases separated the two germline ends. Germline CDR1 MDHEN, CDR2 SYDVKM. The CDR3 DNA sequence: TGTGCCAGCAGTTTGGCAGGCACTGAAGCTTTCTTT. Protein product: CASSLAGTEAFF.

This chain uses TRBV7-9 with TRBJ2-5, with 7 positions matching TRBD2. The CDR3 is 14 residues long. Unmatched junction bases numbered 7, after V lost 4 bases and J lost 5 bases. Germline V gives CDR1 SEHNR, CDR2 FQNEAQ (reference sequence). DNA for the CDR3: TGTGCCAGCAGCTCCTTTCTCGGGGGGGAGACCCAGTACTTC. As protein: CASSSFLGGETQYF.

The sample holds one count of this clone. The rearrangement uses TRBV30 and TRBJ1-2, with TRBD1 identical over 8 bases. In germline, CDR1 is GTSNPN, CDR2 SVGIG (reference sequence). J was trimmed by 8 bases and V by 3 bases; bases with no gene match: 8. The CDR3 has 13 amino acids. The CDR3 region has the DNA TGTGCCTGGAGCCGAGGACAGGGCGGCGGCTACACCTTC. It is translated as CAWSRGQGGGYTF.

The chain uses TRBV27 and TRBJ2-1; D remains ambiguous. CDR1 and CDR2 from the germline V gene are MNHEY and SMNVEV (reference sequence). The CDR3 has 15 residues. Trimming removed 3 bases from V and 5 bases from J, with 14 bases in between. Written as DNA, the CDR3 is TGTGCCAGCAGTTTCGAAGGGCTAATAAACAATGAGCAGTTCTTC. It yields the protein CASSFEGLINNEQFF.